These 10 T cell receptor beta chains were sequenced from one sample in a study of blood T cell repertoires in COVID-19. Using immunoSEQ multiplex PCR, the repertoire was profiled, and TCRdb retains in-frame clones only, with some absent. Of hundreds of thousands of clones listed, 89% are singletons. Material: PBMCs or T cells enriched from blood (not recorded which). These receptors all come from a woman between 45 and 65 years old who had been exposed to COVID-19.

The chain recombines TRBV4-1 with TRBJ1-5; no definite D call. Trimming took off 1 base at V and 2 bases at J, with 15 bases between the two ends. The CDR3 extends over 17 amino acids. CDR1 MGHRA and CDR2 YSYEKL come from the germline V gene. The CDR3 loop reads CASSQVFTPRGNQPQHF. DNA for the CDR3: TGCGCCAGCAGCCAAGTTTTCACCCCTCGAGGCAATCAGCCCCAGCATTTT.

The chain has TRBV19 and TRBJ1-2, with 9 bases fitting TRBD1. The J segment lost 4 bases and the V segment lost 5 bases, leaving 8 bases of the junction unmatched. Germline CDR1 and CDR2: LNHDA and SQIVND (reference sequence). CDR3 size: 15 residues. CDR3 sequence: CASSPISDRGYGYTF. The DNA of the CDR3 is TGTGCCAGTAGTCCGATTTCGGACAGGGGCTATGGCTACACCTTC.

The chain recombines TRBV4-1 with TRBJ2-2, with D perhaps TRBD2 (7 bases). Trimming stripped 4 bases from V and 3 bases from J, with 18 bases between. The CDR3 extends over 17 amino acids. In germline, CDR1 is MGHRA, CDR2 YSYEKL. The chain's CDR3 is CASSLEARGGHTGELFF. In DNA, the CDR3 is TGCGCCAGCAGCCTCGAAGCAAGGGGGGGGCACACCGGGGAGCTGTTTTTT.

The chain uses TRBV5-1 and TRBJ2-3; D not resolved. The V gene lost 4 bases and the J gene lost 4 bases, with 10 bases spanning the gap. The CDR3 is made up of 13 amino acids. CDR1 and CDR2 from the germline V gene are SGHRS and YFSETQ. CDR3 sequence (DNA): TGCGCCAGCAGCGGCTCAGTGTCAGATACGCAGTATTTT. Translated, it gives CASSGSVSDTQYF.

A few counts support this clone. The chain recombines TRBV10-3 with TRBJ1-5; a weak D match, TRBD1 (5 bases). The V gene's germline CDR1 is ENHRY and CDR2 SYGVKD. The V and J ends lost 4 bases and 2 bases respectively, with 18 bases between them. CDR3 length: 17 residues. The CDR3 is CAISAGGGSLGNQPQHF. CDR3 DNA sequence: TGTGCCATCAGTGCAGGCGGGGGGAGTCTAGGCAATCAGCCCCAGCATTTT.

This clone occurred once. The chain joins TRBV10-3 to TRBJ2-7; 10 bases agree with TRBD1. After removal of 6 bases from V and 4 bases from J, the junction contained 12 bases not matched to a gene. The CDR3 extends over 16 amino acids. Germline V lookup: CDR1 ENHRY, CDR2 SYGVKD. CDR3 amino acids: CAIRPKTGTGEYEQYF. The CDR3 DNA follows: TGTGCCATCAGGCCGAAAACCGGGACAGGGGAATACGAGCAGTACTTC.

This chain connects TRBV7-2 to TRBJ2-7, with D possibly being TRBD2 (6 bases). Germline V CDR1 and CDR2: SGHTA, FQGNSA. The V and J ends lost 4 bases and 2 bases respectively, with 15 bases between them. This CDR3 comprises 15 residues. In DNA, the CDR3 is TGTGCCAGCAGCTACTCAACGGGGGATACCTACGAGCAGTACTTC. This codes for CASSYSTGDTYEQYF.

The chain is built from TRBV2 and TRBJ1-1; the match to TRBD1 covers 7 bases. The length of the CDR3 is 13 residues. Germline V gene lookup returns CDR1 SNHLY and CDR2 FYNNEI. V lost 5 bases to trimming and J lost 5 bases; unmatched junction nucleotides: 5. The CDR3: CASSPTGITEAFF. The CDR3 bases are TGTGCCAGCAGTCCGACAGGGATAACTGAAGCTTTCTTT.

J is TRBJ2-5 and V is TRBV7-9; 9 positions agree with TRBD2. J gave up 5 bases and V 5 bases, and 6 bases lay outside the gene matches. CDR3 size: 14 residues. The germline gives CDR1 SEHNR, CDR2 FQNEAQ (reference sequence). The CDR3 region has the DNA TGTGCCAGCAGCCCCAATGCGGGGGGGGAGACCCAGTACTTC. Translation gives CASSPNAGGETQYF.

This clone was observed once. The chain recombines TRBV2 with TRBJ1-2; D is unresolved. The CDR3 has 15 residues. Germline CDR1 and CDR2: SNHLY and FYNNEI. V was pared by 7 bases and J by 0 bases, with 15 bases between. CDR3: CASTQVNSANYGYTF. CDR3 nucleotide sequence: TGTGCCAGCACCCAAGTGAACAGTGCTAACTATGGCTACACCTTC.